This T cell receptor (beta chain) originates from a study of cytomegalovirus exposure and HLA in healthy donors. Study-wide results and caveats: Most TCR sequences were seen very rarely across donors, but some public TCRs occurred in many. Researchers catalogued approximately 170 TCR beta chains as cytomegalovirus-associated.

Worth noting for this clone: Its antigen is as yet unknown.

Per germline, CDR1 SGHNT and CDR2 YENEEA. V was trimmed by 5 bases and J by 3 bases, leaving 8 bases between them. The CDR3 runs 12 residues. The donors belonged to the roughly 110-subject validation cohort, separate from the approximately 670-subject first cohort. TCRdb keeps only in-frame clones here, not all; method: immunoSEQ multiplex PCR. The repertoire has 120,000 to 150,000 clones, 70% to 90% of them found once; the top ten carry approximately 8.7%. The chain has TRBV11-3 and TRBJ2-7, with D possibly matching TRBD2 (5 bases). The sequence was collected from a man aged 18 to 35 in good health and CMV-seropositive. Sequenced input: PBMCs. This chain's CDR3 is CASSPGGYEQYF. The CDR3, as DNA: TGTGCCAGCAGCCCCGGAGGCTACGAGCAGTACTTC.